This T cell receptor beta chain comes out of a study of T cell changes during pregnancy in multiple sclerosis. The table came from immunoSEQ multiplex PCR; TCRdb's copy has only in-frame clones and leaves some out. The data hold more than 45,000 clones, with approximately 94% observed a single time. Losses at the gene ends were 2 bases for V and 3 bases for J; bases not matched to a gene: 3. This CDR3 has 14 residues. Germline V gene lookup returns CDR1 SGHNT and CDR2 YYREEE (reference sequence). This TCR derives from a female donor with multiple sclerosis, enrolled in a pregnancy study. V is TRBV5-4 and J is TRBJ2-3; 7 bases are shared with TRBD1. Specimen: CD4+ T cells from peripheral blood mononuclear cells, collected in the second trimester of pregnancy. CDR3 region: CASSLGQATDTQYF. DNA for the CDR3: TGTGCCAGCAGCTTAGGACAGGCAACAGATACGCAGTATTTT.